The 31 T cell receptor beta chains presented below share a single source sample, sequenced in a study of Graves' ophthalmopathy and Graves' hyperthyroidism. Investigators amplified TCR beta CDR3 regions from RNA transcripts. Amplification began with first-round RT-PCR using HTBI primers, then second-round multiplex PCR was performed. TCRdb analysed the multiplex PCR reads with MiXCR anew, one entry per CDR3 protein. Of almost 750,000 distinct CDR3 sequences listed, 35% to 50% were seen once; the top ten hold approximately 43%. The sequencing input was peripheral blood. The receptors here all came from an adult man with Graves' ophthalmopathy.

The chain couples TRBV27 to TRBJ1-6; D gene uncertain. The germline V gene encodes CDR1 MNHEY and CDR2 SMNVEV (reference sequence). The CDR3 has 18 residues. Trimming removed 4 bases at V and 0 bases at J, with 16 bases between. CDR3 region: CASSYYRERSSYNSPLHF. Written as DNA, the CDR3 is TGTGCCAGCAGTTACTATCGGGAGAGAAGCTCCTATAATTCACCCCTCCACTTT.

The CDR3 nucleotides read TGTGCCATCAGACGGGGACAGTTGGGGACTAACTATGGCTACACCTTC. It encodes CAIRRGQLGTNYGYTF. The chain joins TRBV10-3 to TRBJ1-2; 7 bases agree with TRBD1. This CDR3 has 16 residues. CDR1 is ENHRY and CDR2 is SYGVKD in the germline V gene. The V segment lost 6 bases and the J segment 0 bases; nucleotides outside the gene matches: 10.

In the case of this clonotype: A much larger clone lies a single base off, so this may be a read error. The chain is built from TRBV19 and TRBJ1-4; D is unresolved. This CDR3 has 14 amino acids. Germline loops: CDR1 LNHDA, CDR2 SQIVND (reference sequence). This CDR3 reads CASSITGLNEKLVF. CDR3 nucleotides: TGTGCCAGTAGTATAACGGGCCTTAATGAAAAACTGGTTTTT.

As for this clonotype: A much larger clone differs from this one at a single base, so this may be a read error. This chain connects TRBV7-9 to TRBJ1-4; D gene uncertain. Germline assignment: CDR1 SEHNR and CDR2 FQNEAQ (reference sequence). The CDR3 is made up of 13 amino acids. The CDR3 reads CVSTRQENEKLFF. CDR3 DNA: TGTGTCAGCACCCGCCAGGAAAATGAAAAACTGTTTTTT.

Details on this clonotype: No DNA is shown, since the ends of the CDR3 on it are uncertain; the CDR3 is the one TCRdb lists. This chain connects TRBV9 to TRBJ1-4; the DNA was not compared with TRBD1, the D call given in the table. The CDR3 is 14 residues long, counting both termini. From germline, CDR1 is SGDLS and CDR2 YYNGEE. Here the CDR3 reads CASSPTHRGKNCFF.

The chain links TRBV29-1 to TRBJ1-2; D not resolved. Trimming removed 7 bases from V and 4 bases from J, with 22 bases in between. The CDR3 spans 15 residues. Germline loops: CDR1 SQVTM, CDR2 ANQGSEA. The CDR3 DNA reads as TGCAGCGCCCGAGTTGGGCGGGGAATAGTCTATGGCTACACCTTC. This gives the protein CSARVGRGIVYGYTF.

This clonotype has only a few counts. This chain connects TRBV14 to TRBJ1-2; D ambiguous. In germline, CDR1 is SGHDN, CDR2 FVKESK. The V end lost 5 bases, the J end lost 8 bases, and 21 bases lay between the germline ends. The CDR3 spans 15 residues. Here the CDR3 reads CASSGTASHPVGYTF. In DNA form, the CDR3 reads TGTGCCAGCAGCGGAACAGCCTCCCACCCGGTCGGCTACACCTTC.

V and J are TRBV24-1 and TRBJ1-5, with D possibly being TRBD1 (5 bases). The V gene lost 2 bases and the J gene lost 11 bases, with 15 bases spanning the gap. CDR1 is KGHDR and CDR2 is SFDVKD in the germline V gene. The CDR3 is made up of 14 amino acids. The CDR3 bases are TGTGCCACCAGTGATTCCAGGGTCGGGAAGACCCAGCATTTT. It is translated as CATSDSRVGKTQHF.

V and J are TRBV4-2 and TRBJ2-7; D perhaps matches TRBD1 (6 bases). CDR1 and CDR2 (germline): LGHNA, YNFKEQ. This CDR3 is built from 15 residues. Trimming shortened V by 0 bases and J by 6 bases, and 15 bases separated the two germline ends. CDR3 in DNA: TGTGCCAGCAGCCAAGATCACAGGGTGAAGGGCGAGCAGTACTTC. Residues: CASSQDHRVKGEQYF.

The V call is TRBV24-1, the J call TRBJ2-2; TRBD1 agrees at 7 bases. The CDR3 spans 15 residues. The germline V gene has CDR1 KGHDR and CDR2 SFDVKD. After removal of 9 bases from V and 6 bases from J, the junction contained 12 bases not matched to a gene. CDR3 loop: CATSRDRGRAGELFF. CDR3 sequence (DNA): TGTGCCACCTCCCGCGATAGGGGGCGCGCCGGGGAGCTGTTTTTT.

This clonotype was observed a handful of times. The chain employs TRBV4-3 and TRBJ1-1, with unresolved D. CDR3 length: 13 residues. V shed 0 bases and J shed 11 bases, with 13 bases lying between them. Germline CDR1 LGHNA, CDR2 YSLEER. In DNA form, the CDR3 reads TGCGCCAGCAGCCAAGAGGGCAACCTGAATGCTTTCTTT. This codes for CASSQEGNLNAFF.

This clonotype appeared a few times. The chain links TRBV4-3 to TRBJ2-7; weak D call: TRBD1 (6 bases). Trimming pared 0 bases from V and 3 bases from J, leaving 12 bases between. Germline lookup yields CDR1 LGHNA and CDR2 YSLEER. The CDR3 spans 15 residues. DNA of the CDR3: TGCGCCAGCAGCCAAGATAGGACAGCAAGCTACGAGCAGTACTTC. Translating it yields CASSQDRTASYEQYF.

The genes are TRBV10-3 and TRBJ1-2; D possibly corresponds to TRBD1 (5 bases). The CDR3 is 12 amino acids. Germline CDR1 ENHRY, CDR2 SYGVKD. Trimming removed 4 bases at V and 9 bases at J, with 12 bases between. CDR3 residues: CAISADGGSYTF. Written as DNA, the CDR3 is TGTGCCATCAGTGCGGACGGGGGGAGCTACACCTTC.

This clonotype was found a few times. The rearrangement uses TRBV6-1 and TRBJ2-5; D is possibly TRBD2 (5 bases). The CDR3 has 14 amino acids. Looked up from germline, CDR1 is MNHNS and CDR2 is SASEGT. V was cut by 5 bases and J by 4 bases, with 14 bases left in between. The CDR3 spells CASSRTGVGETQYF. The DNA of the CDR3 is TGTGCCAGCAGTCGGACCGGGGTCGGAGAGACCCAGTACTTC.

This clonotype was detected ten times or more. The genes are TRBV2 and TRBJ2-5; no definite D call. This CDR3 contains 13 residues. Trimming left V 5 bases short and J 2 bases short, with 9 bases between. Germline CDR1 reads SNHLY; CDR2 reads FYNNEI. The CDR3 here is CASSPSGQETQYF. CDR3 sequence (DNA): TGTGCCAGCAGTCCCTCCGGACAAGAGACCCAGTACTTC.

In its sample, this clonotype was seen a few times. This sequence joins TRBV5-8 and TRBJ1-2; D is possibly TRBD1 (6 bases). V lost 7 bases and J lost 5, with 15 bases in between. CDR3 length: 13 residues. The germline V gene has CDR1 SGHTS and CDR2 YDEGEE. CDR3 sequence (DNA): TGTGCCAGCGCGGACAGCGTTAATTATGGCTACACCTTC. This codes for CASADSVNYGYTF.

This chain's CDR3 is CASSLDGVRFFGYTF. The CDR3 DNA follows: TGTGCCAGCAGCTTAGACGGGGTGAGGTTTTTCGGCTACACCTTC. The rearrangement links TRBV7-9 to TRBJ1-2; no clear D. Trimming stripped 1 base from V and 8 bases from J, with 17 bases between. Germline CDR1 and CDR2: SEHNR and FQNEAQ (reference sequence). The CDR3 length is 15 residues.

Turning to this clonotype: One end of the junction does not line up with germline, which may come from a read error. The chain has TRBV7-9 and TRBJ2-2, with D maybe TRBD1 (5 bases). The CDR3 spans 13 residues. The V gene's germline CDR1 is SEHNR and CDR2 FQNEAQ (reference sequence). Here the CDR3 reads CASRLGQSGELFF. In DNA form, the CDR3 reads TGTGCCAGCAGATTAGGACAATCCGGGGAGCTGTTTTTT.

The chain couples TRBV11-2 to TRBJ2-7; 7 positions agree with TRBD1. Looked up from germline, CDR1 is SGHAT and CDR2 is FQNNGV. V was clipped by 8 bases and J by 6 bases; unmatched bases: 16. The CDR3 loop spans 15 amino acids. Here the CDR3 reads CASSPPRTGLIEQYF. The CDR3 nucleotides are TGTGCCAGCTCACCACCGAGGACAGGCCTAATCGAGCAGTACTTC.

The rearrangement uses TRBV10-2 and TRBJ1-1, with 11 positions matching TRBD1. The J segment lost 4 bases and the V segment lost 10 bases, leaving 8 bases of the junction unmatched. Germline CDR1 is WSHSY and CDR2 is SAAADI. The CDR3 runs 14 residues. The CDR3 loop is CATARDRGSTEAFF. The CDR3 DNA reads TGCGCCACCGCCCGGGACAGGGGGTCCACTGAAGCTTTCTTT.

Of note for this clonotype: Because the CDR3 is missing its conserved closing phenylalanine or tryptophan, this is likely a read error. This sequence joins TRBV2 and TRBJ2-7; D gene uncertain. Germline-derived CDR1 and CDR2 are SNHLY and FYNNEI. The CDR3 is 13 amino acids. V was pared by 7 bases and J by 5 bases, with 15 bases between. The CDR3 DNA follows: TGTGCCAGCACCTTGATGGGTTACAACGAGCAGTACCTC. As protein: CASTLMGYNEQYL.

Only a few counts were recorded for this clonotype. CDR3 amino acids: CASSPRRANQPQHF. CDR3 DNA sequence: TGTGCCAGCAGCCCACGACGGGCAAATCAGCCCCAGCATTTT. The chain couples TRBV14 to TRBJ1-5; D is ambiguous. Germline V gives CDR1 SGHDN, CDR2 FVKESK. V was trimmed by 4 bases and J by 4 bases, leaving 11 bases between them. CDR3 size: 14 residues. Variable domain in full (rest from reference TRBV14 and TRBJ1-5): EAGVTQFPSHSVIEKGQTVTLRCDPISGHDNLYWYRRVMGKEIKFLLHFVKESKQDESGMPNNRFLAERTGGTYSTLKVQPAELEDSGVYFCASSPRRANQPQHFGDGTRLSIL.

The chain has TRBV9 and TRBJ1-6; D not certain. Per germline, CDR1 SGDLS and CDR2 YYNGEE. This CDR3 is 14 amino acids long. V lost 4 bases, J lost 9 bases, and 14 bases lay in between. In DNA form, the CDR3 reads TGTGCCAGCAGCCCCGGCCTGGGAGGTTCACCCCTCCACTTT. Encoded protein: CASSPGLGGSPLHF.

This clonotype was counted many times. This chain joins TRBV29-1 and TRBJ1-2; a possible D gene is TRBD1 (5 bases). Trimming shortened V by 1 base and J by 1 base, and 19 bases separated the two germline ends. Germline CDR1 reads SQVTM; CDR2 reads ANQGSEA. The CDR3 length is 17 residues. This CDR3 is CSVEAPAGGSYNYGYTF. The CDR3 nucleotides are TGCAGCGTTGAAGCGCCTGCCGGGGGAAGCTATAACTATGGCTACACCTTC.

This clonotype was detected many times. The gene calls are TRBV7-9 and TRBJ2-5; the D is unclear. Trimming cost V 5 bases and J 5 bases, with 9 bases left between them. Looked up from germline, CDR1 is SEHNR and CDR2 is FQNEAQ (reference sequence). CDR3 length: 12 residues. CDR3 residues: CASSTLSETQYF. In nucleotides, the CDR3 is TGTGCCAGCAGCACCCTATCGGAGACCCAGTACTTC.

This clonotype was counted ten times or more. The V and J genes are TRBV7-2 and TRBJ2-7, with D possibly TRBD1 on 5 matching bases. Germline V CDR1 and CDR2: SGHTA, FQGNSA. CDR3 length: 13 residues. V was clipped by 2 bases and J by 5 bases, with 10 bases between them. CDR3 residues: CASSLSQGHEQYF. The CDR3 DNA reads as TGTGCCAGCAGCTTAAGTCAGGGCCACGAGCAGTACTTC.

The J gene is TRBJ2-5, the V gene TRBV20-1; TRBD1 matches 12 bases. The junction had 3 bases not matched to a gene; V was cut back by 0 bases and J by 4 bases. This CDR3 is built from 15 residues. Germline CDR1 DFQATT, CDR2 SNEGSKA (reference sequence). The CDR3 region has the DNA TGCAGTGCTAGAGAGGGACAGGGGGCGGGAGAGACCCAGTACTTC. This translates into CSAREGQGAGETQYF.

The chain employs TRBV25-1 and TRBJ2-7; 12 bases align to TRBD1. CDR3 length: 15 amino acids. The V gene's germline CDR1 is MGHDK and CDR2 SYGVNS. J lost 3 bases, V lost 3 bases, and 3 bases had no gene match. The CDR3 DNA reads TGTGCCAGCAGTGATTGGGACAGGGGGCTCTACGAGCAGTACTTC. Encoded protein: CASSDWDRGLYEQYF.

In this sample, this clonotype turned up a few times. V is TRBV7-2 and J is TRBJ2-7, with D possibly TRBD2 on 7 matching bases. CDR1 is SGHTA, CDR2 FQGNSA, per germline. The V gene lost 5 bases and the J gene lost 6 bases, with 11 bases spanning the gap. CDR3 length equals 12 residues. The CDR3 nucleotides are TGTGCCAGCAGCCCGGGGGGCCCCGAGCAGTACTTC. Translated: CASSPGGPEQYF.

Many counts were recorded for this clonotype. The V call is TRBV19, the J call TRBJ2-7, with D unclear. The germline V gene has CDR1 LNHDA and CDR2 SQIVND (reference sequence). The ends were cut back, 4 bases at V and 4 bases at J, with 11 bases in the middle. The length of the CDR3 is 13 residues. In DNA form, the CDR3 reads TGTGCCAGTAGTACAACATGGCGGTACGAGCAGTACTTC. This codes for CASSTTWRYEQYF.

This chain's CDR3 is CASSEGTGERAEAFF. As DNA, the CDR3 is TGTGCCAGCAGTGAAGGGACAGGGGAGAGAGCTGAAGCTTTCTTT. The gene calls are TRBV6-1 and TRBJ1-1, with 9 bases aligning to TRBD1. The germline V gene encodes CDR1 MNHNS and CDR2 SASEGT. After removal of 1 base from V and 6 bases from J, the junction contained 6 bases not matched to a gene. This CDR3 contains 15 residues.